This T cell receptor beta chain was obtained from a study of cytomegalovirus exposure and HLA in healthy donors. Germline V gives CDR1 ENHRY, CDR2 SYGVKD. Trimming left V 3 bases short and J 7 bases short, with 10 bases between. The CDR3 sequence is 14 residues long. The study ran its PCR with 60 Vbeta and 13 Jbeta primers. The protocol was immunoSEQ multiplex PCR, while the TCRdb copy is restricted to in-frame clones and leaves out a portion. The sample has about 120,000 clones; approximately 80% are singletons. Regarding the study as a whole: TCR beta chain V- and J-gene trimming was linked, in a later analysis, to a missense variant in DCLRE1C. The study designated 150 to 200 TCR beta chains cytomegalovirus-associated. According to a later analysis, most TCR beta chains associated with CMV appeared HLA-restricted. Exclusion as indistinguishable affected some V segments, including TRBV6-2 and TRBV6-3.

Regarding this clone: Its antigen is undetermined.

V is TRBV10-3 and J is TRBJ1-6, with TRBD1 as a possible D gene (6 bases). This receptor was obtained from a man aged 35-49 years in good health and CMV-seropositive. Material: PBMCs. The CDR3 bases are TGTGCCATCAGTGAAGGGACACTCAATTCACCCCTCCACTTT. Translating it yields CAISEGTLNSPLHF.